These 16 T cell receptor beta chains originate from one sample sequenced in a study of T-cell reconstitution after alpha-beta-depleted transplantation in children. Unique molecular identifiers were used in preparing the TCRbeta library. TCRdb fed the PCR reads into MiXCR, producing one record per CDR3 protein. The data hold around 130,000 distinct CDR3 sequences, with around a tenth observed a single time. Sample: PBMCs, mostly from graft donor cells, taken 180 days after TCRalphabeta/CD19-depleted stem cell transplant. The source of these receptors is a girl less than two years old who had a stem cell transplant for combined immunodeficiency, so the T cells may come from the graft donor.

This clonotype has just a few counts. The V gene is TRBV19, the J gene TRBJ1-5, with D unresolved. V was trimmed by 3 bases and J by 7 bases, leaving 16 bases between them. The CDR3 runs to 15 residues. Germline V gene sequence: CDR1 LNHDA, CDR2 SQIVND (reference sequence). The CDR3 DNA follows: TGTGCCAGTAGTATTGGACCTTGGGGAGGCCAGCCCCAGCATTTT. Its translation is CASSIGPWGGQPQHF.

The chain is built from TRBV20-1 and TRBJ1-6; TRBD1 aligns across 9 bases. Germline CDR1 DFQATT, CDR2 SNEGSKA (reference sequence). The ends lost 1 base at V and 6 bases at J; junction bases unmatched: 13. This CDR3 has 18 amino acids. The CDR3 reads CSARVDRGGLGVNSPLHF. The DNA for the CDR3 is TGCAGTGCTAGAGTGGACAGGGGAGGCCTTGGGGTTAATTCACCCCTCCACTTT.

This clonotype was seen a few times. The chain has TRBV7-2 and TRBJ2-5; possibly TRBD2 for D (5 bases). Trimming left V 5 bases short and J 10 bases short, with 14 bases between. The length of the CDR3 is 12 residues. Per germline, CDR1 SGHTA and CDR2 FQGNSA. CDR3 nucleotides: TGTGCCAGCAGCCCCGGACGGACTGACCAGTACTTC. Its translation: CASSPGRTDQYF.

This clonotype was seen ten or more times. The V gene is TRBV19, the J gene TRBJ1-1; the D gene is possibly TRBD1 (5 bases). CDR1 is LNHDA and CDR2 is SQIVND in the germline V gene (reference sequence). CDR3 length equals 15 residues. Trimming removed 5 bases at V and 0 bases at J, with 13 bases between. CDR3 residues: CASSPGIDMNTEAFF. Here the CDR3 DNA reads TGTGCCAGTAGTCCAGGGATTGACATGAACACTGAAGCTTTCTTT.

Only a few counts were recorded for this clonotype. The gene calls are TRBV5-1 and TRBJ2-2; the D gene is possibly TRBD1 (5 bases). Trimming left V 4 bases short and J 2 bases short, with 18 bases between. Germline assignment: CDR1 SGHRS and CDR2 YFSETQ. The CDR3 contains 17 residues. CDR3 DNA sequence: TGCGCCAGCAGCCCGAAGAGACAGTCAAGTAACACCGGGGAGCTGTTTTTT. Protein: CASSPKRQSSNTGELFF.

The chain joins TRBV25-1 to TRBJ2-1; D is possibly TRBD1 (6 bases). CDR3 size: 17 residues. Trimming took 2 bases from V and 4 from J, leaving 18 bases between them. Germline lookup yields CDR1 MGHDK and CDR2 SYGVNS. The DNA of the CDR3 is TGTGCCAGCAGTGAAAGGTTAGGGGGAAAAACTTACAATGAGCAGTTCTTC. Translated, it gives CASSERLGGKTYNEQFF.

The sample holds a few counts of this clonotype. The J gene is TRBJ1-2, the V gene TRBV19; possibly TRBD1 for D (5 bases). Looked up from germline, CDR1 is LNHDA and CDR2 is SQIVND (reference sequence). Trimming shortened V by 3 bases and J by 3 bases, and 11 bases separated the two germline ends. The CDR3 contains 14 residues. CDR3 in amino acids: CASSMGHEYYGYTF. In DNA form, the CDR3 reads TGTGCCAGTAGTATGGGGCATGAGTACTATGGCTACACCTTC.

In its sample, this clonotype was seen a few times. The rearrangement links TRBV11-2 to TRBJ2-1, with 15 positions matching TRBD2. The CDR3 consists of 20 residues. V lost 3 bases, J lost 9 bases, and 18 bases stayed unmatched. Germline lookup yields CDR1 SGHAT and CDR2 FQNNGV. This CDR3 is CASSFEGGLAGGSAASEQFF. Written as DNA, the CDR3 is TGTGCCAGCAGCTTCGAGGGGGGACTAGCGGGAGGCTCGGCGGCTAGTGAGCAGTTCTTC.

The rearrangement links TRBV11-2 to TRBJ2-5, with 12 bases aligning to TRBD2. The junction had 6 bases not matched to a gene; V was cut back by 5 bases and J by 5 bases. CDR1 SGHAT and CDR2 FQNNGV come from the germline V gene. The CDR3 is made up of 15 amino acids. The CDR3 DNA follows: TGTGCCAGCAGCCTGCGGACTAGCGGGATGGAGACCCAGTACTTC. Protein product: CASSLRTSGMETQYF.

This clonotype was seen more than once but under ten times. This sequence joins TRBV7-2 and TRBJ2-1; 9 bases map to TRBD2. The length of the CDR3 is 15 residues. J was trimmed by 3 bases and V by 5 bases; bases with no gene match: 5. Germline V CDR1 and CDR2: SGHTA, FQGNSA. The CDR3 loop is CASSPRTSDYNEQFF. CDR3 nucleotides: TGTGCCAGCAGCCCCCGGACTAGCGACTACAATGAGCAGTTCTTC.

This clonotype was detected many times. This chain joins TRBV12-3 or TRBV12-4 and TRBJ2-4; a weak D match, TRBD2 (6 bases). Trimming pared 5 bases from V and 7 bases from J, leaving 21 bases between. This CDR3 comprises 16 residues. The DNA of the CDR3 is TGTGCCAGCAGTGCCTCCGCCGGGACGGCGGGGAACATTCAGTACTTC. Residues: CASSASAGTAGNIQYF.

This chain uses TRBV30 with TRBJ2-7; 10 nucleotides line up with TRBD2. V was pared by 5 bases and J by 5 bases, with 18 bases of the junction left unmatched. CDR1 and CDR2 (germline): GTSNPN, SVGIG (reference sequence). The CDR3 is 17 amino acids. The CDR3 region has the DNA TGTGCCTGGGGTCCGAGCCCTTCAGTCGGGACTAGCGACGAGCAGTACTTC. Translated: CAWGPSPSVGTSDEQYF. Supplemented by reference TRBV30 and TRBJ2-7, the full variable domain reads SQTIHQWPATLVQPVGSPLSLECTVEGTSNPNLYWYRQAAGRGLQLLFYSVGIGQISSEVPQNLSASRPQDRQFILSSKKLLLSDSGFYLCAWGPSPSVGTSDEQYFGPGTRLTVT.

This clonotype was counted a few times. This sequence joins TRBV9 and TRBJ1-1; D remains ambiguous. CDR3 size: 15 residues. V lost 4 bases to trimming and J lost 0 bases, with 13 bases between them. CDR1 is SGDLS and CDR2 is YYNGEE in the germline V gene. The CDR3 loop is CASSPSPGLNTEAFF. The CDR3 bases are TGTGCCAGCAGCCCGAGCCCGGGATTGAACACTGAAGCTTTCTTT. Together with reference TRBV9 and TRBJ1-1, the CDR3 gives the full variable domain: DSGVTQTPKHLITATGQRVTLRCSPRSGDLSVYWYQQSLDQGLQFLIQYYNGEERAKGNILERFSAQQFPDLHSELNLSSLELGDSALYFCASSPSPGLNTEAFFGQGTRLTVV.

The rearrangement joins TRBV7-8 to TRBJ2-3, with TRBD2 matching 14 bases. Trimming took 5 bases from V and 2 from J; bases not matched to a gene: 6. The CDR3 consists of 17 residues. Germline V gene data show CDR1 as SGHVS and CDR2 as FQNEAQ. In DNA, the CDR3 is TGTGCCAGCAGCCGTAGACTAGCGGGAGGGACCACAGATACGCAGTATTTT. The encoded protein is CASSRRLAGGTTDTQYF.

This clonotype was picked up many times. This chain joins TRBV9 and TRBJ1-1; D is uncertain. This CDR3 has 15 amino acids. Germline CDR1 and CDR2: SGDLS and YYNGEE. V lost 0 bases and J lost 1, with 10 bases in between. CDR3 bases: TGTGCCAGCAGCGTAGGGACTTTGCCGAACACTGAAGCTTTCTTT. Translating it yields CASSVGTLPNTEAFF.

In DNA form, the CDR3 reads TGCAGTGCTACTGCAGAACGGACAGGAGGTGGGACCCAGTACTTC. Residues: CSATAERTGGGTQYF. The gene calls are TRBV20-1 and TRBJ2-5; 7 positions match TRBD1. Germline CDR1 is DFQATT and CDR2 is SNEGSKA (reference sequence). Trimming removed 4 bases from V and 7 bases from J; junction bases left unmatched: 15. This CDR3 comprises 15 residues.